Listed here are 23 T cell receptor beta chains from one sample, sequenced in a study of T-cell reconstitution after alpha-beta-depleted transplantation in children. The TCRbeta library was prepared with unique molecular identifiers. In TCRdb, the PCR reads were re-called with MiXCR into one record per CDR3 protein. The sample has 580,000 or so distinct CDR3 sequences; 23% are singletons. Material: PBMCs, mostly from graft donor cells, obtained 360 days after TCRalphabeta/CD19-depleted stem cell transplant. The receptors come from a boy younger than two who had a stem cell transplant for acute myeloid leukemia, so the T cells may come from the graft donor.

This clonotype was recorded at least ten times. The chain carries TRBV28 and TRBJ2-7; a possible D gene is TRBD2 (5 bases). Trimming removed 6 bases from V and 6 bases from J, with 12 bases in between. The CDR3 is 12 residues long. From germline, CDR1 is MDHEN and CDR2 SYDVKM. CDR3 in DNA: TGTGCCAGCAGAGCGTTCGGAGGCGAGCAGTACGTC. Its translation: CASRAFGGEQYV.

This clonotype was recorded at least ten times. CDR3 amino acids: CASSYSRGRSSYNSPLHF. The DNA for the CDR3 is TGTGCCAGCAGTTACTCGAGGGGACGGAGCTCCTATAATTCACCCCTCCACTTT. The chain has TRBV6-5 and TRBJ1-6; D may be TRBD1 (5 bases). CDR1 is MNHEY, CDR2 SVGAGI, per germline. Trimming removed 0 bases from V and 0 bases from J, with 12 bases in between. The CDR3 sequence is 18 residues long.

The chain recombines TRBV11-2 with TRBJ2-1, with TRBD1 matching 9 bases. Trimming cost V 7 bases and J 3 bases; bases outside gene matches: 7. Looked up from germline, CDR1 is SGHAT and CDR2 is FQNNGV. The CDR3 totals 15 residues. CDR3 residues: CASTIDRGSYNEQFF. CDR3 in DNA: TGTGCCAGCACCATAGACAGGGGGAGCTACAATGAGCAGTTCTTC. The full variable domain, rest sourced from reference TRBV11-2 and TRBJ2-1, is EAGVAQSPRYKIIEKRQSVAFWCNPISGHATLYWYQQILGQGPKLLIQFQNNGVVDDSQLPKDRFSAERLKGVDSTLKIQPAKLEDSAVYLCASTIDRGSYNEQFFGPGTRLTVL.

The J gene is TRBJ2-5, the V gene TRBV20-1, with 7 bases aligning to TRBD2. In germline, CDR1 is DFQATT, CDR2 SNEGSKA (reference sequence). V shed 5 bases, J shed 5 bases, and the junction held 14 bases outside the gene matches. The CDR3 is 15 amino acids. The CDR3 region is CSAPKAPGGGETQYF. The CDR3 bases are TGCAGTGCTCCAAAGGCCCCGGGAGGAGGGGAGACCCAGTACTTC.

J is TRBJ2-6 and V is TRBV4-3; D is uncertain. CDR1 and CDR2 from the germline V gene are LGHNA and YSLEER. The CDR3 is 18 amino acids. Trimming pared 4 bases from V and 0 bases from J, leaving 16 bases between. The CDR3 is CASSRRGRAVSGANVLTF. CDR3 DNA sequence: TGCGCCAGCAGCCGCCGAGGAAGGGCCGTCTCTGGGGCCAACGTCCTGACTTTC.

The rearrangement uses TRBV6-5 and TRBJ2-5, with 7 bases aligning to TRBD2. V was clipped by 1 base and J by 2 bases; unmatched bases: 1. Germline assignment: CDR1 MNHEY and CDR2 SVGAGI. This CDR3 comprises 14 residues. The CDR3, as DNA: TGTGCCAGCAGTTACTGGGGGGGTCAAGAGACCCAGTACTTC. Translation gives CASSYWGGQETQYF.

This clonotype was detected once. The chain is built from TRBV6-1 and TRBJ2-1, with D perhaps matching TRBD2 (6 bases). CDR1 is MNHNS and CDR2 is SASEGT in the germline V gene. This CDR3 region has 14 residues. V dropped 5 bases and J dropped 7 bases, with 15 bases sitting between them. CDR3 residues: CASSQGLWVNEQFF. The CDR3 region has the DNA TGTGCCAGCAGTCAGGGACTGTGGGTAAATGAGCAGTTCTTC.

The genes are TRBV7-9 and TRBJ2-1, with a weak D call TRBD2 (7 bases). V was pared by 7 bases and J by 5 bases, with 24 bases between. The CDR3 has 17 residues. Germline assignment: CDR1 SEHNR and CDR2 FQNEAQ (reference sequence). CDR3 sequence: CASTPGRGGELNNEQFF. The CDR3 DNA is TGTGCCAGCACCCCAGGGAGGGGGGGGGAACTGAACAATGAGCAGTTCTTC.

This clonotype was detected a few times. J is TRBJ1-6 and V is TRBV15, with D uncertain. Trimming removed 0 bases from V and 7 bases from J, with 10 bases in between. CDR1 is LNHNV, CDR2 YYDKDF, per germline (reference sequence). This CDR3 has 15 amino acids. The CDR3 is CATSRDWTENSPLHF. In DNA, the CDR3 is TGTGCCACCAGCAGAGATTGGACGGAGAATTCACCCCTCCACTTT. The complete variable domain, with remaining parts taken from reference TRBV15 and TRBJ1-6, reads DAMVIQNPRYQVTQFGKPVTLSCSQTLNHNVMYWYQQKSSQAPKLLFHYYDKDFNNEADTPDNFQSRRPNTSFCFLDIRSPGLGDTAMYLCATSRDWTENSPLHFGNGTRLTVT.

The chain combines TRBV6-5 with TRBJ1-6, with a possible D match to TRBD1 (5 bases). The CDR3 consists of 15 residues. The V gene's germline CDR1 is MNHEY and CDR2 SVGAGI. The V gene lost 5 bases and the J gene lost 7 bases, with 15 bases spanning the gap. CDR3 region: CASSIGWGSNSPLHF. Here the CDR3 DNA reads TGTGCCAGCAGTATCGGTTGGGGGTCGAATTCACCCCTCCACTTT.

This clonotype was recorded at least ten times. The rearrangement joins TRBV20-1 to TRBJ2-7, with D maybe TRBD1 (6 bases). The V gene lost 0 bases and the J gene lost 2 bases, with 11 bases spanning the gap. Germline CDR1 and CDR2: DFQATT and SNEGSKA (reference sequence). The length of the CDR3 is 14 residues. In DNA form, the CDR3 reads TGCAGTGCTAGAGATCCCGGACAGACCTACGAGCAGTACTTC. Protein: CSARDPGQTYEQYF.

The chain is built from TRBV9 and TRBJ2-7; TRBD1 matches 9 bases. Germline V CDR1 and CDR2: SGDLS, YYNGEE. The trim removed 4 bases at V and 3 bases at J, leaving 8 bases unmatched. The CDR3 consists of 15 residues. This CDR3 reads CASSQGTGTYYEQYF. The CDR3 coding sequence is TGTGCCAGCAGCCAGGGGACAGGGACTTACTACGAGCAGTACTTC.

Regarding this clonotype: This may arise from a read error, as a much more abundant clone is one base away. This chain uses TRBV10-3 with TRBJ2-7; D is ambiguous. Gene TRBJ2-1 matches the end of the DNA better, so the J call may be wrong. Germline loops: CDR1 ENHRY, CDR2 SYGVKD. This CDR3 has 11 amino acids. Written as DNA, the CDR3 is TGTGCCATTGCCGTTCTGGAAGAGCAGTTCTTC. Translating it yields CAIAVLEEQFF.

Ten or more counts support this clonotype. The rearrangement joins TRBV28 to TRBJ2-7, with 11 bases identical to TRBD1. The CDR3 runs 14 residues. CDR1 is MDHEN and CDR2 is SYDVKM in the germline V gene. V gave up 5 bases and J gave up 6 bases; unmatched junction bases: 6. The CDR3 bases are TGTGCCAGCAGTAATTGGACAGGGGGCGCCGAGCAGTACGTC. Amino acid sequence: CASSNWTGGAEQYV.

The chain carries TRBV24-1 and TRBJ1-2; unclear D gene. Germline assignment: CDR1 KGHDR and CDR2 SFDVKD. CDR3 length: 14 residues. V lost 1 base, J lost 8 bases, and 13 bases lay in between. This CDR3 reads CATSDFSRNMGYTF. CDR3 sequence (DNA): TGTGCCACCAGTGATTTTTCCCGTAACATGGGCTACACCTTC.

This chain joins TRBV5-1 and TRBJ2-3; TRBD2 is a possible D gene (5 bases). V shed 0 bases and J shed 4 bases, with 18 bases lying between them. The CDR3 has 17 amino acids. Germline CDR1 is SGHRS and CDR2 is YFSETQ. The CDR3 bases are TGCGCCAGCAGCTTGGGTTTGTGGCGCGGGTTCCCAGATACGCAGTATTTT. Protein sequence: CASSLGLWRGFPDTQYF. Based on the CDR3 plus reference TRBV5-1 and TRBJ2-3, the full variable domain is KAGVTQTPRYLIKTRGQQVTLSCSPISGHRSVSWYQQTPGQGLQFLFEYFSETQRNKGNFPGRFSGRQFSNSRSEMNVSTLELGDSALYLCASSLGLWRGFPDTQYFGPGTRLTVL.

This clonotype came up a few times. The CDR3 DNA reads as TGCAGTGCTACCCAGACCCTCAATGAGCAGTTCTTC. Translation: CSATQTLNEQFF. The rearrangement links TRBV20-1 to TRBJ2-1; D not resolved. CDR3 length: 12 amino acids. Trimming removed 4 bases at V and 6 bases at J, with 10 bases between. Germline V lookup: CDR1 DFQATT, CDR2 SNEGSKA (reference sequence).

The chain employs TRBV4-2 and TRBJ2-1, with 13 nucleotides matching TRBD2. The CDR3 has 15 residues. V lost 9 bases, J lost 8 bases, and 10 bases stayed unmatched. Germline assignment: CDR1 LGHNA and CDR2 YNFKEQ. The DNA of the CDR3 is TGTGCCAGGGGCCCGTGGACTAGCGGGGGAGATGAGCAGTTCTTC. Residues: CARGPWTSGGDEQFF.

This clonotype was seen at least ten times. This chain connects TRBV12-5 to TRBJ1-1; possible D gene TRBD1, 5 bases. The length of the CDR3 is 18 residues. V was cut by 0 bases and J by 2 bases, with 19 bases left in between. Per germline, CDR1 LGHNT and CDR2 FRNRAP. This CDR3 is CASGLVGSGGVVNTEAFF. The CDR3, as DNA: TGTGCTAGTGGTTTGGTAGGGAGTGGGGGGGTAGTAAACACTGAAGCTTTCTTT.

This clonotype was seen once. The V and J genes are TRBV7-8 and TRBJ2-7, with 8 positions matching TRBD1. The ends lost 4 bases at V and 6 bases at J; junction bases unmatched: 5. The germline CDR1 and CDR2 sequences are SGHVS and FQNEAQ. This CDR3 comprises 13 residues. The CDR3 DNA reads TGTGCCAGCAGCTCAGGACAGGGATCCGAGCAGTACTTC. Encoded protein: CASSSGQGSEQYF.

This chain joins TRBV7-3 and TRBJ2-2, with TRBD2 identical over 15 bases. Germline V gene sequence: CDR1 SGHTA, CDR2 FQGTGA. With 3 bases clipped from V and 0 bases from J, the junction kept 8 bases outside the gene matches. The CDR3 contains 20 residues. The CDR3 sequence is CASSFGLAGGKRPNTGELFF. CDR3 in DNA: TGTGCCAGCAGCTTCGGACTAGCGGGGGGGAAACGACCGAACACCGGGGAGCTGTTTTTT.

This clonotype was detected many times. This chain uses TRBV6-5 with TRBJ2-5; D not resolved. Trimming stripped 0 bases from V and 4 bases from J, with 6 bases between. The CDR3 length is 13 residues. The germline CDR1 and CDR2 sequences are MNHEY and SVGAGI. The CDR3 nucleotides read TGTGCCAGCAGTTACTCGAACGGAGAGACCCAGTACTTC. It translates to CASSYSNGETQYF.

This chain links TRBV5-8 with TRBJ2-7; D uncertain. Germline V lookup: CDR1 SGHTS, CDR2 YDEGEE. V was shortened by 0 bases and J by 3 bases, with 10 bases between the two germline ends. This CDR3 is built from 14 residues. The CDR3: CASSLESPIYEQYF. The CDR3 region has the DNA TGTGCCAGCAGCTTGGAGTCCCCCATCTACGAGCAGTACTTC. Supplemented by reference TRBV5-8 and TRBJ2-7, the full variable domain reads EAGVTQSPTHLIKTRGQQATLRCSPISGHTSVYWYQQALGLGLQFLLWYDEGEERNRGNFPPRFSGRQFPNYSSELNVNALELEDSALYLCASSLESPIYEQYFGPGTRLTVT.